The rows below give T cell receptor beta chains drawn from one sample of a study of T-cell memory formation after mild COVID-19. TCRdb itself ran the 5' RACE reads through MiXCR, one entry per CDR3 protein. The data hold tens of thousands of distinct CDR3 sequences, with about 13% observed a single time. Sequencing was performed on PBMCs or a T cell subset sorted from them (not recorded which). The origin of the receptors is a man between 18 and 35 years old who had mild COVID-19 (a few samples of this study predate the infection). Cell type and time point are not known. The CDR3 runs from the conserved cysteine through the conserved F or W. Each record gives: J gene, D gene, clone size, V gene, CDR3 protein, CDR3 DNA. D genes are given only for firm matches. Where a row states a size, it is once, few, many or the class of an expanded clone; other rows omit it.

j_call: TRBJ1-2; d_call: NA; clone_size: few; v_call: TRBV7-9; cdr3_aa: CASSQGSNYGYTF; cdr3_nt: TGTGCCAGCAGTCAGGGATCTAACTATGGCTACACCTTC
j_call: TRBJ2-5; d_call: NA; clone_size: NA; v_call: TRBV6-5; cdr3_aa: CASSYSRSTVSWTQYF; cdr3_nt: TGTGCCAGCAGTTACTCGAGGTCCACGGTCTCTTGGACCCAGTACTTC
j_call: TRBJ2-7; d_call: NA; clone_size: NA; v_call: TRBV4-2; cdr3_aa: CASRDTRGFTEQYF; cdr3_nt: TGTGCCAGCAGGGATACCAGGGGATTCACCGAGCAGTACTTC
j_call: TRBJ1-1; d_call: NA; clone_size: few; v_call: TRBV12-3/TRBV12-4; cdr3_aa: CASSLSGVTEAFF; cdr3_nt: TGTGCCAGCAGTTTATCGGGTGTCACTGAAGCTTTCTTT
j_call: TRBJ2-1; d_call: TRBD2; clone_size: NA; v_call: TRBV29-1; cdr3_aa: CSVSAGGPYNEQFF; cdr3_nt: TGCAGCGTTTCGGCGGGGGGGCCCTACAATGAGCAGTTCTTC
j_call: TRBJ2-1; d_call: NA; clone_size: many; v_call: TRBV5-1; cdr3_aa: CASSFRGAGDEQFF; cdr3_nt: TGCGCCAGCAGCTTTAGGGGGGCCGGGGATGAGCAGTTCTTC
j_call: TRBJ2-1; d_call: TRBD2; clone_size: NA; v_call: TRBV11-3; cdr3_aa: CASSPRRAGGPNEQFF; cdr3_nt: TGTGCCAGCAGCCCCCGGAGAGCGGGGGGACCCAATGAGCAGTTCTTC
j_call: TRBJ2-3; d_call: TRBD2; clone_size: few; v_call: TRBV5-6; cdr3_aa: CASSLASGVRDTQYF; cdr3_nt: TGTGCCAGCAGCTTGGCTAGCGGGGTGAGAGATACGCAGTATTTT
j_call: TRBJ2-1; d_call: NA; clone_size: few; v_call: TRBV20-1; cdr3_aa: CSARDLAGGNEQFF; cdr3_nt: TGCAGTGCTAGAGATCTAGCCGGGGGCAATGAGCAGTTCTTC
j_call: TRBJ2-1; d_call: TRBD1; clone_size: few; v_call: TRBV7-9; cdr3_aa: CASSWGQGRSTEQFF; cdr3_nt: TGTGCCAGCAGCTGGGGACAGGGAAGGTCAACTGAGCAGTTCTTC
j_call: TRBJ2-3; d_call: TRBD2; clone_size: many; v_call: TRBV7-3; cdr3_aa: CASSLTAGGSDTQYF; cdr3_nt: TGTGCCAGCAGCTTAACGGCGGGGGGCTCAGATACGCAGTATTTT
j_call: TRBJ2-3; d_call: TRBD1; clone_size: NA; v_call: TRBV6-1; cdr3_aa: CASIGTGGADTQYF; cdr3_nt: TGTGCCAGTATCGGGACAGGGGGAGCAGATACGCAGTATTTT
j_call: TRBJ2-5; d_call: NA; clone_size: many; v_call: TRBV6-2/TRBV6-3; cdr3_aa: CASSPRQGADQETQYF; cdr3_nt: TGTGCCAGCAGTCCCCGGCAGGGTGCGGACCAAGAGACCCAGTACTTC
j_call: TRBJ2-1; d_call: NA; clone_size: NA; v_call: TRBV12-2; cdr3_aa: CASRLAPTVTYNEQFF; cdr3_nt: TGTGCAAGTCGCTTAGCCCCGACGGTTACCTACAATGAGCAGTTCTTC
j_call: TRBJ2-7; d_call: NA; clone_size: few; v_call: TRBV24-1; cdr3_aa: CATSDLSGLQYF; cdr3_nt: TGTGCCACCAGTGATTTGTCGGGTCTACAGTACTTC
j_call: TRBJ1-4; d_call: TRBD1; clone_size: NA; v_call: TRBV11-2; cdr3_aa: CASSSPVGTGEEKLFF; cdr3_nt: TGTGCCAGCAGCTCACCGGTAGGGACAGGGGAAGAAAAACTGTTTTTT
j_call: TRBJ2-7; d_call: NA; clone_size: few; v_call: TRBV10-3; cdr3_aa: CASRGDTEREQYF; cdr3_nt: TGTGCCAGCAGGGGAGACACAGAAAGGGAGCAGTACTTC
j_call: TRBJ1-1; d_call: NA; clone_size: many; v_call: TRBV5-1; cdr3_aa: CASSLRGDTEAFF; cdr3_nt: TGCGCCAGCAGCTTGCGGGGGGACACTGAAGCTTTCTTT
j_call: TRBJ2-5; d_call: NA; clone_size: once; v_call: TRBV5-1; cdr3_aa: CASSQGPAQETQYF; cdr3_nt: TGCGCCAGCAGCCAGGGACCAGCCCAAGAGACCCAGTACTTC
j_call: TRBJ2-3; d_call: TRBD2; clone_size: few; v_call: TRBV7-2; cdr3_aa: CASSLPGGPADTQYF; cdr3_nt: TGTGCCAGCAGCCTGCCGGGGGGGCCCGCAGATACGCAGTATTTT
j_call: TRBJ1-2; d_call: NA; clone_size: once; v_call: TRBV6-2/TRBV6-3; cdr3_aa: CASTTHYVRATTYGYTF; cdr3_nt: TGTGCCAGCACCACCCATTACGTGCGGGCTACGACCTATGGCTACACCTTC
j_call: TRBJ2-1; d_call: NA; clone_size: few; v_call: TRBV7-9; cdr3_aa: CASSPPGRPSYNEQFF; cdr3_nt: TGTGCCAGCAGCCCTCCGGGGCGGCCCTCCTACAATGAGCAGTTCTTC
j_call: TRBJ2-7; d_call: TRBD1; clone_size: NA; v_call: TRBV7-6; cdr3_aa: CASSPQGAPTYEQYF; cdr3_nt: TGTGCCAGCAGCCCCCAGGGGGCTCCGACCTACGAGCAGTACTTC
j_call: TRBJ1-3; d_call: NA; clone_size: NA; v_call: TRBV4-1; cdr3_aa: CASSHDQGLGRNTIYF; cdr3_nt: TGCGCCAGCAGCCATGATCAGGGGTTGGGGAGAAACACCATATATTTT
j_call: TRBJ2-1; d_call: NA; clone_size: NA; v_call: TRBV7-2; cdr3_aa: CASSLHSGTHNEQFF; cdr3_nt: TGTGCCAGCAGCTTACACTCCGGGACCCACAATGAGCAGTTCTTC
j_call: TRBJ2-1; d_call: TRBD2; clone_size: NA; v_call: TRBV15; cdr3_aa: CATSLQSGGAHEQFF; cdr3_nt: TGTGCCACCAGCCTGCAGAGCGGGGGGGCCCATGAGCAGTTCTTC
j_call: TRBJ1-4; d_call: NA; clone_size: few; v_call: TRBV15; cdr3_aa: CATSRDRLEGVPYEKLFF; cdr3_nt: TGTGCCACCAGCAGAGATAGGCTTGAAGGTGTCCCCTATGAAAAACTGTTTTTT
j_call: TRBJ2-1; d_call: NA; clone_size: NA; v_call: TRBV11-2; cdr3_aa: CASSLGPSSEQFF; cdr3_nt: TGTGCCAGCAGCTTAGGACCGTCCAGTGAGCAGTTCTTC